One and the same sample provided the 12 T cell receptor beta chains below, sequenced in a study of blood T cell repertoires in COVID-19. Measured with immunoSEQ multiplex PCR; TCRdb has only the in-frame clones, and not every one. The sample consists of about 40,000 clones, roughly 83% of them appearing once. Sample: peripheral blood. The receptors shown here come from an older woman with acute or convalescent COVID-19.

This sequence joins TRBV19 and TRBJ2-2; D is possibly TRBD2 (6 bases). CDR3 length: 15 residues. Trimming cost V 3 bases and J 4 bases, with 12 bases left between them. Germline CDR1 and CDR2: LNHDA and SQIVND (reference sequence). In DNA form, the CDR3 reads TGTGCCAGTAGTATTGGGGGGTTTCCCACCGGGGAGCTGTTTTTT. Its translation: CASSIGGFPTGELFF. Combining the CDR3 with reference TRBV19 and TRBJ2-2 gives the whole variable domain DGGITQSPKYLFRKEGQNVTLSCEQNLNHDAMYWYRQDPGQGLRLIYYSQIVNDFQKGDIAEGYSVSREKKESFPLTVTSAQKNPTAFYLCASSIGGFPTGELFFGEGSRLTVL.

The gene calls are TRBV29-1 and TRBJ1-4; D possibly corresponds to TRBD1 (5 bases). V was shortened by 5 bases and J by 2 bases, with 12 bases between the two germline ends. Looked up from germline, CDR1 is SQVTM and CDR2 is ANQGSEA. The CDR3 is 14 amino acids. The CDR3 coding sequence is TGCAGCGTTAGGGAGGGGTCGACTAATGAAAAACTGTTTTTT. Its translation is CSVREGSTNEKLFF.

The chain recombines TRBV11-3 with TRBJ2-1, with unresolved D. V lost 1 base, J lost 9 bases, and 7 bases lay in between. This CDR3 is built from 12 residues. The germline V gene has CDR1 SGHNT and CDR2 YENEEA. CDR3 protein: CASSLGSGEQFF. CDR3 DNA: TGTGCCAGCAGCTTAGGTTCAGGTGAGCAGTTCTTC. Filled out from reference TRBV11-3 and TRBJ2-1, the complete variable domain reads EAGVVQSPRYKIIEKKQPVAFWCNPISGHNTLYWYLQNLGQGPELLIRYENEEAVDDSQLPKDRFSAERLKGVDSTLKIQPAELGDSAVYLCASSLGSGEQFFGPGTRLTVL.

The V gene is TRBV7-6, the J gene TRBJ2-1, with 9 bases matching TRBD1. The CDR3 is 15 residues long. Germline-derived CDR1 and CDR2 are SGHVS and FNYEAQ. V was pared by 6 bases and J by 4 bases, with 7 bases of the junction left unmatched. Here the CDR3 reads CASSPDRGSYNEQFF. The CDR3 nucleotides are TGTGCCAGCAGTCCGGACAGGGGTTCTTACAATGAGCAGTTCTTC.

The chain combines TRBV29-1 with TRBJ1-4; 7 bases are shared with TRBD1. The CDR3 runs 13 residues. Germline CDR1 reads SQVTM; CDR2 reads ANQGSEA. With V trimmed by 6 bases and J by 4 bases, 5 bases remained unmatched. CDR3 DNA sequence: TGCAGCGTCGGCGGACAGGTTAATGAAAAACTGTTTTTT. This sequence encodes CSVGGQVNEKLFF.

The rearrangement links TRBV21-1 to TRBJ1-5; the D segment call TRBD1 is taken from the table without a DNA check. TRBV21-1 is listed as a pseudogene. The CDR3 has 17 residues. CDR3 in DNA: TGTGCCAGCAGCAAAGGGGGAACAGGCCCTGCGGATCAGCCCCAGCATTTT. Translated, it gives CASSKGGTGPADQPQHF.

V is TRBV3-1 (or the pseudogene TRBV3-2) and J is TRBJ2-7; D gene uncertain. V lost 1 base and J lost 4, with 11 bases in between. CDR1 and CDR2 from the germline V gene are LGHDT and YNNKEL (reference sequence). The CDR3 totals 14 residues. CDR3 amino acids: CASSQALGRYEQYF. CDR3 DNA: TGTGCCAGCAGCCAAGCGCTAGGAAGATACGAGCAGTACTTC.

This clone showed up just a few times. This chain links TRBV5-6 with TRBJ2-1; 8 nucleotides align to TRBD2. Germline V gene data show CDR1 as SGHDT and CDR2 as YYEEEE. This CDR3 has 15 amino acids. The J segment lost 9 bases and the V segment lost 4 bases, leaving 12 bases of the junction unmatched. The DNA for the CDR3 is TGTGCCAGCAGCCAAGATTACGGGGGGGACATTGAGCAGTTCTTC. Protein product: CASSQDYGGDIEQFF. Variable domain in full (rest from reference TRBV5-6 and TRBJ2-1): DAGVTQSPTHLIKTRGQQVTLRCSPKSGHDTVSWYQQALGQGPQFIFQYYEEEERQRGNFPDRFSGHQFPNYSSELNVNALLLGDSALYLCASSQDYGGDIEQFFGPGTRLTVL.

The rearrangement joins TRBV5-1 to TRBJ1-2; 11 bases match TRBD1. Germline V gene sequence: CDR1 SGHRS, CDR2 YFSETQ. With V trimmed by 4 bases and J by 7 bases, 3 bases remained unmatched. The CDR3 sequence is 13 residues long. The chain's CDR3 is CASSPDRGLGYTF. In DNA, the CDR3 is TGCGCCAGCAGCCCGGACAGGGGGCTTGGCTACACCTTC.

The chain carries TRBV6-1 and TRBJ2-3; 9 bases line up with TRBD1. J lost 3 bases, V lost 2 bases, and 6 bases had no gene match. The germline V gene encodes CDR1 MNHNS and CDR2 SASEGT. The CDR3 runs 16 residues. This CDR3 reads CASSERGQGTTDTQYF. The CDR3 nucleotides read TGTGCCAGCAGTGAAAGGGGACAGGGTACTACAGATACGCAGTATTTT.

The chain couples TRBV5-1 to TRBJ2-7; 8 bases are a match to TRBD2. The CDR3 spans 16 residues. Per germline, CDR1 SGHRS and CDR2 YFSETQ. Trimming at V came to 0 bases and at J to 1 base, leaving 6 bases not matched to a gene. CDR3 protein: CASSLAPLAESYEQYF. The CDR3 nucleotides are TGCGCCAGCAGCTTGGCCCCACTAGCGGAATCCTACGAGCAGTACTTC. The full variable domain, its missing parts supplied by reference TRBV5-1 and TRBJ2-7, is KAGVTQTPRYLIKTRGQQVTLSCSPISGHRSVSWYQQTPGQGLQFLFEYFSETQRNKGNFPGRFSGRQFSNSRSEMNVSTLELGDSALYLCASSLAPLAESYEQYFGPGTRLTVT.

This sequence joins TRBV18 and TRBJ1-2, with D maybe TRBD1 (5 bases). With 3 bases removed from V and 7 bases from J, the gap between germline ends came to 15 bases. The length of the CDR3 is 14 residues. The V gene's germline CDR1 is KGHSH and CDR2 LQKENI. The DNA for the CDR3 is TGTGCCAGCTCACCGCAAGTGACAGAAGGTGGCTACACCTTC. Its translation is CASSPQVTEGGYTF.